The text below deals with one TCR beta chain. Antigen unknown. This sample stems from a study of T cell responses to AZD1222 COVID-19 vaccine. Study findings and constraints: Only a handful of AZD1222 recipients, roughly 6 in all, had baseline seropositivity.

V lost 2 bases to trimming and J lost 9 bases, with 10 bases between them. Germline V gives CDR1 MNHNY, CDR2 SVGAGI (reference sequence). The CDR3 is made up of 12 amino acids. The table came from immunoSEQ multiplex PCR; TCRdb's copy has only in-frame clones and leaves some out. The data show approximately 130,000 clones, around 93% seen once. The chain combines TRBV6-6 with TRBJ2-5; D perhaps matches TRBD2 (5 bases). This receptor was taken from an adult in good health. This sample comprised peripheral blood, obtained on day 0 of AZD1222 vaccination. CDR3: CASSYPDGAQYF. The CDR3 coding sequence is TGTGCCAGCAGTTACCCTGACGGGGCCCAGTACTTC.